These 22 T cell receptor beta chains share one sample of origin, sequenced in a study of blood T cells in healthy people across ages. A second PCR, run for roughly 7 to 11 cycles, used a sample-barcoded 5' primer plus a J-beta primer mix. MiXCR was run by TCRdb on the 5' RACE reads, yielding one entry per CDR3 protein. The profile shows 550,000 to 600,000 distinct CDR3 sequences, 25% to 30% of them singletons. The sequenced sample was blood. The receptors derive from a woman in her 70s in good health.

This clonotype was counted only a few times. This sequence joins TRBV3-1 and TRBJ1-2; 7 positions match TRBD1. The germline V gene encodes CDR1 LGHDT and CDR2 YNNKEL (reference sequence). The junction had 5 bases not matched to a gene; V was cut back by 3 bases and J by 4 bases. The CDR3 extends over 14 amino acids. The CDR3: CASSHSTGVYGYTF. CDR3 in DNA: TGTGCCAGCAGCCACTCCACAGGGGTCTATGGCTACACCTTC.

The V and J genes are TRBV6-1 and TRBJ2-4, with 10 bases identical to TRBD2. There are 19 residues in the CDR3. The junction had 9 bases not matched to a gene; V was cut back by 1 base and J by 0 bases. CDR1 and CDR2 from the germline V gene are MNHNS and SASEGT. The CDR3 DNA reads as TGTGCCAGCAGTGAAGTCCCCGAAACTAGCGGGATAGCCAAAAACATTCAGTACTTC. It specifies CASSEVPETSGIAKNIQYF.

There are many counts of this clonotype. The J gene is TRBJ2-7, the V gene TRBV5-5; weak D call: TRBD2 (5 bases). The germline V and J ends were trimmed by 0 bases and 0 bases, with 7 bases remaining between them. The CDR3 loop spans 14 amino acids. Germline V lookup: CDR1 SGHKS, CDR2 YYEKEE (reference sequence). The CDR3 sequence is CASSLGTSSYEQYF. The CDR3 nucleotides read TGTGCCAGCAGCTTGGGTACTAGCTCCTACGAGCAGTACTTC.

The genes are TRBV4-1 and TRBJ2-5; 13 nucleotides align to TRBD2. TRBJ2-1 matches the DNA end more closely, so the J call is doubtful. Germline-derived CDR1 and CDR2 are MGHRA and YSYEKL. CDR3 length equals 15 residues. The CDR3 coding sequence is TGCGCCAGCAGTCGGGGGACTAGCGGGGTCAATGAGCAGTTCTTC. Translation gives CASSRGTSGVNEQFF.

The chain combines TRBV5-1 with TRBJ1-1; 7 nucleotides agree with TRBD1. In germline, CDR1 is SGHRS, CDR2 YFSETQ. J lost 3 bases, V lost 3 bases, and 2 bases had no gene match. There are 13 residues in the CDR3. The CDR3 region has the DNA TGCGCCAGCAGCTACGGACAGGACACTGAAGCTTTCTTT. Amino acid sequence: CASSYGQDTEAFF. Full variable domain (outside the CDR3, taken from reference TRBV5-1 and TRBJ1-1): KAGVTQTPRYLIKTRGQQVTLSCSPISGHRSVSWYQQTPGQGLQFLFEYFSETQRNKGNFPGRFSGRQFSNSRSEMNVSTLELGDSALYLCASSYGQDTEAFFGQGTRLTVV.

This clonotype was found many times. The rearrangement uses TRBV5-1 and TRBJ2-3; D unresolved. This CDR3 has 13 amino acids. CDR1 and CDR2 (germline): SGHRS, YFSETQ. Deletions cut 0 bases from V and 0 bases from J, with 2 bases between. The CDR3: CASSLGSTDTQYF. DNA of the CDR3: TGCGCCAGCAGCTTGGGGAGCACAGATACGCAGTATTTT. Drawing the rest from reference TRBV5-1 and TRBJ2-3, the complete variable domain is KAGVTQTPRYLIKTRGQQVTLSCSPISGHRSVSWYQQTPGQGLQFLFEYFSETQRNKGNFPGRFSGRQFSNSRSEMNVSTLELGDSALYLCASSLGSTDTQYFGPGTRLTVL.

Here the CDR3 reads CASSTHGTGLNIQYF. CDR3 in DNA: TGTGCCAGCAGTACTCACGGGACCGGTTTAAACATTCAGTACTTC. The chain is built from TRBV12-3 or TRBV12-4 and TRBJ2-4; D may match TRBD1 or TRBD2 (5 bases each). The CDR3 runs to 15 residues. V lost 5 bases to trimming and J lost 6 bases, with 17 bases between them.

The gene calls are TRBV3-1 and TRBJ2-7, with D unclear. V lost 1 base and J lost 4, with 17 bases in between. The CDR3 has 16 residues. Per the germline V gene, CDR1 is LGHDT and CDR2 is YNNKEL (reference sequence). The CDR3 here is CASSQGSAGGSYEQYF. DNA of the CDR3: TGTGCCAGCAGCCAAGGGTCCGCAGGCGGCTCTTACGAGCAGTACTTC.

The rearrangement joins TRBV5-1 to TRBJ2-1; TRBD1 might be the D (5 bases). The ends were cut back, 0 bases at V and 1 base at J, with 14 bases in the middle. Germline V gene sequence: CDR1 SGHRS, CDR2 YFSETQ. The CDR3 extends over 17 amino acids. The CDR3 bases are TGCGCCAGCAGCTTGGGGGGCACTTCCCATTCCTACAATGAGCAGTTCTTC. Protein sequence: CASSLGGTSHSYNEQFF.

The rearrangement links TRBV19 to TRBJ1-1, with 7 bases matching TRBD1. This CDR3 has 14 residues. Germline CDR1 reads LNHDA; CDR2 reads SQIVND (reference sequence). V dropped 3 bases and J dropped 7; count of bases not matched to a gene: 8. The CDR3: CASSIRQGGIEAFF. Written as DNA, the CDR3 is TGTGCCAGTAGTATTAGACAGGGAGGAATTGAAGCTTTCTTT.

The V and J genes are TRBV20-1 and TRBJ2-5, with a weak D call TRBD1 (6 bases). The CDR3 extends over 14 amino acids. Looked up from germline, CDR1 is DFQATT and CDR2 is SNEGSKA (reference sequence). The V gene lost 5 bases and the J gene lost 0 bases, with 13 bases spanning the gap. CDR3 protein: CSALKGEYQETQYF. CDR3 in DNA: TGCAGTGCTCTGAAGGGGGAGTACCAAGAGACCCAGTACTTC.

About this clonotype itself: A read error may account for a junction end that differs from germline. The CDR3 region has the DNA TGTGACAGCAGCTTACATGGCAGGGCGACTAATGAAAAACTGTTTTTT. It yields the protein CDSSLHGRATNEKLFF. The rearrangement links TRBV12-3 or TRBV12-4 to TRBJ1-4, with D perhaps matching TRBD1 (5 bases). The CDR3 spans 16 residues.

V is TRBV7-2 and J is TRBJ2-7; D is possibly TRBD2 (5 bases). CDR3 length equals 15 residues. The V end lost 2 bases, the J end lost 4 bases, and 15 bases lay between the germline ends. Per germline, CDR1 SGHTA and CDR2 FQGNSA. The CDR3 reads CASSLFSVGLYEQYF. The CDR3 DNA is TGTGCCAGCAGCTTATTCTCCGTCGGACTTTACGAGCAGTACTTC.

This clonotype has a handful of counts. The rearrangement uses TRBV12-5 and TRBJ1-1; no reliable D call. The CDR3 has 13 amino acids. Trimming cost V 3 bases and J 2 bases, with 7 bases left between them. Germline CDR1 LGHNT, CDR2 FRNRAP. CDR3 bases: TGTGCTAGTGGTTTCGTCATTAACACTGAAGCTTTCTTT. Its translation: CASGFVINTEAFF.

This clonotype was found a few times. The chain couples TRBV7-3 to TRBJ1-1; TRBD1 aligns across 8 bases. Germline V gene data show CDR1 as SGHTA and CDR2 as FQGTGA. The CDR3 has 14 amino acids. The ends lost 5 bases at V and 1 base at J; junction bases unmatched: 3. For the CDR3, the DNA is TGTGCCAGCAGCCGGACAGGGCCGAACACTGAAGCTTTCTTT. Its translation: CASSRTGPNTEAFF.

This sequence joins TRBV9 and TRBJ2-7; 7 positions agree with TRBD1. Losses at the gene ends were 3 bases for V and 5 bases for J; bases not matched to a gene: 8. The germline V gene encodes CDR1 SGDLS and CDR2 YYNGEE. This CDR3 spans 14 amino acids. CDR3 in amino acids: CASSADRDDDEQYF. The DNA of the CDR3 is TGTGCCAGCAGCGCAGACAGGGATGACGACGAGCAGTACTTC. Full variable domain (remainder filled in from reference TRBV9 and TRBJ2-7): DSGVTQTPKHLITATGQRVTLRCSPRSGDLSVYWYQQSLDQGLQFLIQYYNGEERAKGNILERFSAQQFPDLHSELNLSSLELGDSALYFCASSADRDDDEQYFGPGTRLTVT.

V and J are TRBV14 and TRBJ2-5; 7 bases map to TRBD2. The J call may be faulty, since TRBJ2-1 better matches the DNA end. Germline CDR1 reads SGHDN; CDR2 reads FVKESK. The CDR3 is 17 residues long. As DNA, the CDR3 is TGTGCCAGCAGCCAAGAGTTGTGGGGGGGAGGCTACAATGAGCAGTTCTTC. Translation: CASSQELWGGGYNEQFF.

In its sample, this clonotype was seen a few times. The chain has TRBV10-3 and TRBJ2-1, with 9 bases aligning to TRBD1. Trimming cost V 6 bases and J 7 bases; bases outside gene matches: 7. CDR3 length equals 14 residues. Germline-derived CDR1 and CDR2 are ENHRY and SYGVKD. CDR3 bases: TGTGCCATCAGGGGGACAGGGAATATGAATGAGCAGTTCTTC. It is translated as CAIRGTGNMNEQFF.

This clonotype was seen only a few times. The chain employs TRBV12-3 or TRBV12-4 and TRBJ1-5; D gene unclear. The V end was cut by 6 bases, the J end by 2 bases, with 11 bases between. This CDR3 is built from 14 residues. The CDR3 DNA reads as TGTGCCAGCAGGCAGGAGTCGGGCAATCAGCCCCAGCATTTT. Translated, it gives CASRQESGNQPQHF.

The genes are TRBV5-6 and TRBJ1-1; 7 bases line up with TRBD1. V trimming: 3 bases; J trimming: 8 bases; junction bases outside the gene matches: 13. Germline CDR1 is SGHDT and CDR2 is YYEEEE. The CDR3 covers 15 residues. CDR3 sequence reads: CASSSGTAYGREAFF. In DNA, the CDR3 is TGTGCCAGCAGCTCCGGGACAGCTTATGGTCGGGAAGCTTTCTTT.

This clonotype turned up a few times. The chain employs TRBV21-1 and TRBJ2-5; whether TRBD1, the table's D call, matches the DNA was not checked. TRBV21-1 is termed a pseudogene. This CDR3 is 15 amino acids long. CDR3 nucleotide sequence: TGTGCCAGCTGCCAAGCCGGGACAGGCTGGAAGACCCAGTACTTC. Amino acids: CASCQAGTGWKTQYF.

A few counts support this clonotype. The chain combines TRBV12-3 or TRBV12-4 with TRBJ1-6; possible D gene TRBD1, 6 bases. The CDR3 is made up of 14 amino acids. V was shortened by 6 bases and J by 7 bases, with 13 bases between the two germline ends. CDR3 protein: CASSPRGLNSPLHF. The CDR3 DNA is TGTGCCAGCAGCCCCAGGGGACTAAATTCACCCCTCCACTTT.